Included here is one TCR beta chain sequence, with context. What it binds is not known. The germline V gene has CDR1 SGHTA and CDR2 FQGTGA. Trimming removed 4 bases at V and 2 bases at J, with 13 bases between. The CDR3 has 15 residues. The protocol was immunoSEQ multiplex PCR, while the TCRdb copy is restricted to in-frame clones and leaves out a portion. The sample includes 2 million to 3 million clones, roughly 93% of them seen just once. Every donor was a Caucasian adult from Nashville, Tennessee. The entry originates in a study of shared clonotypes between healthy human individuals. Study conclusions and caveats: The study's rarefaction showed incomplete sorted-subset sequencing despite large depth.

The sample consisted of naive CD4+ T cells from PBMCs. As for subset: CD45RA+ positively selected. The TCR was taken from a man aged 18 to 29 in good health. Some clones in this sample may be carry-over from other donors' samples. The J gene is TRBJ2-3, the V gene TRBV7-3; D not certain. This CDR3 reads CASSSRATDTDTQYF. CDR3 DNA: TGTGCCAGCAGCTCACGGGCTACCGACACAGATACGCAGTATTTT.